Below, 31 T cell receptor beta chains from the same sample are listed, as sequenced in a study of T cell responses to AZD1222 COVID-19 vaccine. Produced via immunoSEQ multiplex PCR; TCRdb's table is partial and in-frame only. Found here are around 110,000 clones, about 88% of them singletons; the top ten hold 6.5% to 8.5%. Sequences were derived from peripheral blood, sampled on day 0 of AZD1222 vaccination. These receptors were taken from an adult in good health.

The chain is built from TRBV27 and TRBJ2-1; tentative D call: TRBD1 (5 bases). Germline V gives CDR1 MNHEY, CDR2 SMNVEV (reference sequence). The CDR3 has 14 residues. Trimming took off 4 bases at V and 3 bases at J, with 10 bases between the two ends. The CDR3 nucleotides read TGTGCCAGCAGTTATCAGGGAATCTACAATGAGCAGTTCTTC. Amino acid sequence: CASSYQGIYNEQFF.

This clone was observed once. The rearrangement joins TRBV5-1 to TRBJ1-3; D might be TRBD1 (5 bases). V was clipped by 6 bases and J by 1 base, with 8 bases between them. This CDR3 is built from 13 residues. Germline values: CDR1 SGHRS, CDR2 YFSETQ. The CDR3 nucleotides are TGCGCCAGCAACGGGGGGTCTGGAAACACCATATATTTT. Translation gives CASNGGSGNTIYF.

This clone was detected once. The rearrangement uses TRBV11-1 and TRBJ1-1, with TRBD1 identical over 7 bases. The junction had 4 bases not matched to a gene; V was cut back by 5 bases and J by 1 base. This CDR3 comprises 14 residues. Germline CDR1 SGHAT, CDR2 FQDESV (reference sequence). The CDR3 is CASSRTGGNTEAFF. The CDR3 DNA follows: TGTGCCAGCAGCCGGACAGGAGGGAACACTGAAGCTTTCTTT.

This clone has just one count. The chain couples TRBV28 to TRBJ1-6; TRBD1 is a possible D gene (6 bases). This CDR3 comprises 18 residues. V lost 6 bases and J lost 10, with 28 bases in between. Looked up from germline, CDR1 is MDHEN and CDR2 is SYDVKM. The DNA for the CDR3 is TGTGCCAGCAGCCCGGGGGGGGCCACTTTTATACTAAGGTCACCCCTCCACTTT. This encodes CASSPGGATFILRSPLHF. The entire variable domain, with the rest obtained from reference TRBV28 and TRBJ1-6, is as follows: DVKVTQSSRYLVKRTGEKVFLECVQDMDHENMFWYRQDPGLGLRLIYFSYDVKMKEKGDIPEGYSVSREKKERFSLILESASTNQTSMYLCASSPGGATFILRSPLHFGNGTRLTVT.

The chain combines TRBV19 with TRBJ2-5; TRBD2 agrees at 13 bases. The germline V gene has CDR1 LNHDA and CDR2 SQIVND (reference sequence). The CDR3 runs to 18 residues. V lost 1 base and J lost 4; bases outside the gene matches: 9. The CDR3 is CASSIVLAGGPRGETQYF. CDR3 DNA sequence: TGTGCCAGTAGTATAGTACTAGCGGGGGGGCCAAGAGGAGAGACCCAGTACTTC.

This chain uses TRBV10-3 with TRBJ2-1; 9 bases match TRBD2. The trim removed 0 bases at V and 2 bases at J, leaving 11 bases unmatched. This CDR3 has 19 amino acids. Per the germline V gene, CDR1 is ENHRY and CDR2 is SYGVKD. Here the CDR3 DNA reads TGTGCCATCAGTGAGTCGGCGGCTAGCGGGGACCTCGCCTACAATGAGCAGTTCTTC. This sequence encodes CAISESAASGDLAYNEQFF.

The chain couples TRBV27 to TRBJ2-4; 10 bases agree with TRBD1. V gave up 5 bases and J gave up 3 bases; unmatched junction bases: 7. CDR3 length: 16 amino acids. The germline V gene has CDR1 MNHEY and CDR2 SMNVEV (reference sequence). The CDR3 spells CASSTLTGGGKNIQYF. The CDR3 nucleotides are TGTGCCAGCAGTACCTTGACAGGGGGCGGCAAAAACATTCAGTACTTC.

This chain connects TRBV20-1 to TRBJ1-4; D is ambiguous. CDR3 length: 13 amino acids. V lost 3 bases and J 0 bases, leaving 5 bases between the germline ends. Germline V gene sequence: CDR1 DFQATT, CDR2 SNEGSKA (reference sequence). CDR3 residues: CSASLPTNEKLFF. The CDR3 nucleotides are TGCAGTGCTAGTCTCCCAACTAATGAAAAACTGTTTTTT.

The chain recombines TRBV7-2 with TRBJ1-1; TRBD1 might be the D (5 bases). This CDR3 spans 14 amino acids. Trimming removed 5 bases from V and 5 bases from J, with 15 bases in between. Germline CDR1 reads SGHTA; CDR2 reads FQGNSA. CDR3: CASSLSNGGTEAFF. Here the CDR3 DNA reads TGTGCCAGCAGCCTATCGAACGGGGGGACTGAAGCTTTCTTT. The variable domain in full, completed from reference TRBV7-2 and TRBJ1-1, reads GAGVSQSPSNKVTEKGKDVELRCDPISGHTALYWYRQSLGQGLEFLIYFQGNSAPDKSGLPSDRFSAERTGGSVSTLTIQRTQQEDSAVYLCASSLSNGGTEAFFGQGTRLTVV.

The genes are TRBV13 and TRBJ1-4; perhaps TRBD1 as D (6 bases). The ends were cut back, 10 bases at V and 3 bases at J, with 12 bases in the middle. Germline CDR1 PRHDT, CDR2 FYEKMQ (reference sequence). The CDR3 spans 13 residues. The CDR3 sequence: CATSGAANEKLFF. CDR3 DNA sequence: TGTGCCACCTCGGGGGCGGCTAATGAAAAACTGTTTTTT.

The CDR3 loop is CASSYDLPFNSPLHF. CDR3 bases: TGTGCCAGCAGTTACGACCTCCCGTTTAATTCACCCCTCCACTTT. V usage is TRBV6-2 or TRBV6-3 and J usage is TRBJ1-6; D is ambiguous. CDR1 MNHEY and CDR2 SVGEGT come from the germline V gene. The CDR3 runs 15 residues. V lost 2 bases and J 6 bases, leaving 11 bases between the germline ends.

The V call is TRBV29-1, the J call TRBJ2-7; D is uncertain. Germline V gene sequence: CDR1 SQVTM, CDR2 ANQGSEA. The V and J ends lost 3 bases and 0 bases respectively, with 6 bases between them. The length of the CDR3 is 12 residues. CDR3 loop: CSVEGSSYEQYF. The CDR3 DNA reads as TGCAGCGTTGAGGGCAGCTCCTACGAGCAGTACTTC.

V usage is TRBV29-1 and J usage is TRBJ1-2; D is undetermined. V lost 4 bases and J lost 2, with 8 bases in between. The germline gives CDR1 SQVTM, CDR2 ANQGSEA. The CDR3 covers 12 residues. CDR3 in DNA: TGCAGCGTTGCTCGGACCAACTATGGCTACACCTTC. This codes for CSVARTNYGYTF.

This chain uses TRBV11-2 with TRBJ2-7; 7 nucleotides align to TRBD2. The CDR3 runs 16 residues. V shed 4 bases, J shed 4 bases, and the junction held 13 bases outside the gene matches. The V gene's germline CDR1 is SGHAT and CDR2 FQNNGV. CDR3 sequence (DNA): TGTGCCAGCAGCTACCAAGGCGGGGGAGGAATTTACGAGCAGTACTTC. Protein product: CASSYQGGGGIYEQYF.

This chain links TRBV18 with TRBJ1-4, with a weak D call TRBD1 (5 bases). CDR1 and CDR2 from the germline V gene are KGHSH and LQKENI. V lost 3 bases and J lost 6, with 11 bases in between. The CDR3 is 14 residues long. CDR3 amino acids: CASSPQGRDEKLFF. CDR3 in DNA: TGTGCCAGCTCACCGCAGGGAAGGGATGAAAAACTGTTTTTT.

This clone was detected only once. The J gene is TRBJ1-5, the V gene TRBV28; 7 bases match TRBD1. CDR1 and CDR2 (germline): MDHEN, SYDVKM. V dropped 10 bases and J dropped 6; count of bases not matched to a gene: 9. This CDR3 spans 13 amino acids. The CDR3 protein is CATVDRVVQPQHF. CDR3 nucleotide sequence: TGTGCCACGGTTGACAGGGTCGTTCAGCCCCAGCATTTT. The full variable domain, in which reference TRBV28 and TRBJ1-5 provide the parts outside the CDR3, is DVKVTQSSRYLVKRTGEKVFLECVQDMDHENMFWYRQDPGLGLRLIYFSYDVKMKEKGDIPEGYSVSREKKERFSLILESASTNQTSMYLCATVDRVVQPQHFGDGTRLSIL.

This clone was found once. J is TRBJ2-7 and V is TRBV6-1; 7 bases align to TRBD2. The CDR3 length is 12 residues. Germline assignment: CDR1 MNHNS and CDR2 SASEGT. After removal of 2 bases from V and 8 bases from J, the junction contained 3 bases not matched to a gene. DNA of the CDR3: TGTGCCAGCAGTGAACGGGGGGTACAGCAGTACTTC. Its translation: CASSERGVQQYF.

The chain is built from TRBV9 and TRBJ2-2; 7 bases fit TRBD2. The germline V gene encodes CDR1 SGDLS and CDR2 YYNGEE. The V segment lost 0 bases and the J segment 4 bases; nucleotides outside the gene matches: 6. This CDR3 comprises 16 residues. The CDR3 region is CASSVDAGDLTGELFF. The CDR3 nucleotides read TGTGCCAGCAGCGTAGATGCGGGGGACCTCACCGGGGAGCTGTTTTTT.

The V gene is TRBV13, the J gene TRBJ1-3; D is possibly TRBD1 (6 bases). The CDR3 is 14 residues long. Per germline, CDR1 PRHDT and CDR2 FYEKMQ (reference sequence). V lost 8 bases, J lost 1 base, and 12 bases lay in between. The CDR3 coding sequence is TGTGCCAGCCAATACCAGGGGTCTGGAAACACCATATATTTT. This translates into CASQYQGSGNTIYF.

CDR3 coding DNA: TGTGCCAGAAGTTACAGGGAACTGATCACTGAAGCTTTCTTT. This gives the protein CARSYRELITEAFF. The chain has TRBV5-3 and TRBJ1-1; D possibly corresponds to TRBD1 (6 bases). TRBV5-3 is an ORF; its function is uncertain. The CDR3 consists of 14 residues. Deletions cut 5 bases from V and 4 bases from J, with 15 bases between.

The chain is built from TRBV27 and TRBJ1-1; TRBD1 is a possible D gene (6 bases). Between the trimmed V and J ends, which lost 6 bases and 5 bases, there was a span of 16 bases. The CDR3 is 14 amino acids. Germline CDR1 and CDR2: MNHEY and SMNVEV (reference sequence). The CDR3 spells CASSVLRGVTEAFF. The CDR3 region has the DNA TGTGCCAGCAGCGTACTGAGGGGGGTTACTGAAGCTTTCTTT.

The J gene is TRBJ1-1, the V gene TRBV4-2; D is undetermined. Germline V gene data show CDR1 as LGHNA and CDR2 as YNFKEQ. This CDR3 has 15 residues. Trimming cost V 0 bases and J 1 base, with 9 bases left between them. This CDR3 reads CASSQDNNRNTEAFF. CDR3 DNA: TGTGCCAGCAGCCAAGATAATAACAGGAACACTGAAGCTTTCTTT.

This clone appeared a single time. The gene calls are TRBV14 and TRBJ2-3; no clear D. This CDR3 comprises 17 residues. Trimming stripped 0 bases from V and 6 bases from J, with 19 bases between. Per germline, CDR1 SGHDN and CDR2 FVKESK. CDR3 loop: CASSQDIGPTHRDTQYF. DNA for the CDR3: TGTGCCAGCAGCCAAGATATCGGACCAACCCACCGGGATACGCAGTATTTT.

CDR3 protein: CASSLWRGNYGYTF. The CDR3 bases are TGTGCCAGCAGTTTATGGCGGGGGAACTATGGCTACACCTTC. The chain is built from TRBV27 and TRBJ1-2, with D possibly TRBD1 on 5 matching bases. Germline V CDR1 and CDR2: MNHEY, SMNVEV (reference sequence). The CDR3 sequence is 14 residues long. The V and J ends lost 1 base and 2 bases respectively, with 8 bases between them.

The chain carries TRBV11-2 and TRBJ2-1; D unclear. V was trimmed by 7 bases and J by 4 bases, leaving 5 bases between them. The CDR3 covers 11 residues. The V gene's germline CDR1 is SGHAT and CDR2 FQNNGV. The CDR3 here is CASKIYNEQFF. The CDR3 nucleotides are TGTGCCAGCAAGATTTACAATGAGCAGTTCTTC.

The CDR3 loop is CASSQFTGGTPGELFF. The CDR3 region has the DNA TGCGCCAGCAGCCAATTTACAGGGGGCACCCCCGGGGAGCTGTTTTTT. The chain has TRBV4-1 and TRBJ2-2; the match to TRBD1 covers 9 bases. The length of the CDR3 is 16 residues. The junction had 7 bases not matched to a gene; V was cut back by 2 bases and J by 6 bases. CDR1 is MGHRA and CDR2 is YSYEKL in the germline V gene.

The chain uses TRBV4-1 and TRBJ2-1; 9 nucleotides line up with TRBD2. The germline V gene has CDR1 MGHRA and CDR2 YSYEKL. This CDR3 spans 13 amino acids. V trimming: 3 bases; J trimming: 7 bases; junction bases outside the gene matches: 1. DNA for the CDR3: TGCGCCAGCAGCCACGGACTAGCGAATGAGCAGTTCTTC. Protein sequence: CASSHGLANEQFF.

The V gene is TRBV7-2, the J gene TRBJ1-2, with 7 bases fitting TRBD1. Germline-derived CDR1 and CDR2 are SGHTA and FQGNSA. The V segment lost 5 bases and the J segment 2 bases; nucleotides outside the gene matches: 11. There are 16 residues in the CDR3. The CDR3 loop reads CASSLNRDSGNYGYTF. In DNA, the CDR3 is TGTGCCAGCAGCCTCAACCGGGACAGCGGAAACTATGGCTACACCTTC.

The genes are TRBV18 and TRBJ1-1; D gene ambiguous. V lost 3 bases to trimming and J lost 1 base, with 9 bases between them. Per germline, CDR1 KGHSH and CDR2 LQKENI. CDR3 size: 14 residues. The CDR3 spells CASSPEIQNTEAFF. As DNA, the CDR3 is TGTGCCAGCTCACCGGAAATTCAGAACACTGAAGCTTTCTTT.

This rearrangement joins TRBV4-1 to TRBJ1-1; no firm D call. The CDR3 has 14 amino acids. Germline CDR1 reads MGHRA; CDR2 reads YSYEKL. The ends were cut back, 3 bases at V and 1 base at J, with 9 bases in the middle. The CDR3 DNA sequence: TGCGCCAGCAGCCATTCCGGACCGAACACTGAAGCTTTCTTT. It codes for CASSHSGPNTEAFF.

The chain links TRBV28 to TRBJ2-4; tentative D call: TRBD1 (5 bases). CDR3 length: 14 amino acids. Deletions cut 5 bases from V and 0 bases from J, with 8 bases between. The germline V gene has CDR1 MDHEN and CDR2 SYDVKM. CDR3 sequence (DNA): TGTGCCAGCAGTCCTCAGGGAGCCAAAAACATTCAGTACTTC. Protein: CASSPQGAKNIQYF.